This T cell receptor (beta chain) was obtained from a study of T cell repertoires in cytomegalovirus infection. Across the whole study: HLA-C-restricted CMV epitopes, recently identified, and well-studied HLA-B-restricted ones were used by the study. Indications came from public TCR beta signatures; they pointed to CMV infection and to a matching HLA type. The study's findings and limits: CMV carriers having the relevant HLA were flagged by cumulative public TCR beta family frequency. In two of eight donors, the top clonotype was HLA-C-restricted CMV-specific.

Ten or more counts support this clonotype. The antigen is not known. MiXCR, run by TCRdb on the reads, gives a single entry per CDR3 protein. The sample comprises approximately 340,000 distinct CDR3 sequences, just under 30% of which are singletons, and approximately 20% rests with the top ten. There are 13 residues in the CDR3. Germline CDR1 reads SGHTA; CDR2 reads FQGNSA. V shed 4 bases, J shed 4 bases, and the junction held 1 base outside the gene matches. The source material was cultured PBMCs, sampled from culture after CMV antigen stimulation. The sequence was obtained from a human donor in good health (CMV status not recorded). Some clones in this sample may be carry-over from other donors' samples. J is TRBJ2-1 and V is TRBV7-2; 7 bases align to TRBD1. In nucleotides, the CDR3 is TGTGCCAGCAGCTCACAGGGGTACAATGAGCAGTTCTTC. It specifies CASSSQGYNEQFF.